This T cell receptor (beta chain) was retrieved from a study of cytomegalovirus exposure and HLA in healthy donors. Points from the study as a whole: TCR beta sequences reportedly predicted most subjects' HLA-A and HLA-B alleles accurately. The number of N-insertions in an Asian-associated ancestry cluster was reportedly below the roughly 660-donor mean in a later analysis. Researchers left out some V segments, among them TRBV6-2 and TRBV6-3, as indistinguishable. Later on, a genetic analysis was performed. It linked a missense variant in DCLRE1C with V- and J-gene trimming of TCR beta.

The germline gives CDR1 LGHNA, CDR2 YNFKEQ. The CDR3 runs to 16 residues. V shed 4 bases, J shed 12 bases, and the junction held 11 bases outside the gene matches. As regards this clone: Its antigen is as yet unknown.

Primers included in the PCR were 60 Vbeta and 13 Jbeta primers. TCRdb keeps only in-frame clones here, not all; method: immunoSEQ multiplex PCR. Of 200,000 to 250,000 clones listed, approximately 81% are singletons. The chain links TRBV4-2 to TRBJ2-2; 13 nucleotides line up with TRBD2. The source of this sequence is a human donor in good health. Input material: PBMCs. The CDR3 DNA reads as TGTGCCAGCAGCCCGACCGAGACTAGCGGGAGGATGCAGCTGTTTTTT. Translated, it gives CASSPTETSGRMQLFF.